This T cell receptor (beta chain) comes out of a study of cytotoxic CD8 clonotypes in ibrutinib-treated CLL. Study as a whole: Across the patients, approximately 12 were relapsed/refractory, 15 treatment-naive and roughly 18 IGHV unmutated.

The repertoire was sequenced with immunoSEQ multiplex PCR; TCRdb's copy has only in-frame clones and lacks some. The sample consists of roughly 58,000 clones, around 52% of them appearing once. Genomic DNA (around 2 micrograms) was obtained from cryopreserved PBMCs for construction of TCR beta libraries. V shed 6 bases and J shed 2 bases, with 15 bases lying between them. The germline V gene has CDR1 MNHEY and CDR2 SVGAGI. The CDR3 extends over 15 amino acids. The input for sequencing was PBMCs, taken at disease progression, from a patient treated with ibrutinib. The TCR was taken from a human donor with chronic lymphocytic leukemia. The gene calls are TRBV6-5 and TRBJ2-3, with D possibly matching TRBD1 (5 bases). This CDR3 reads CASSFRVGVTDTQYF. CDR3 bases: TGTGCCAGCAGCTTCAGGGTTGGGGTCACAGATACGCAGTATTTT.